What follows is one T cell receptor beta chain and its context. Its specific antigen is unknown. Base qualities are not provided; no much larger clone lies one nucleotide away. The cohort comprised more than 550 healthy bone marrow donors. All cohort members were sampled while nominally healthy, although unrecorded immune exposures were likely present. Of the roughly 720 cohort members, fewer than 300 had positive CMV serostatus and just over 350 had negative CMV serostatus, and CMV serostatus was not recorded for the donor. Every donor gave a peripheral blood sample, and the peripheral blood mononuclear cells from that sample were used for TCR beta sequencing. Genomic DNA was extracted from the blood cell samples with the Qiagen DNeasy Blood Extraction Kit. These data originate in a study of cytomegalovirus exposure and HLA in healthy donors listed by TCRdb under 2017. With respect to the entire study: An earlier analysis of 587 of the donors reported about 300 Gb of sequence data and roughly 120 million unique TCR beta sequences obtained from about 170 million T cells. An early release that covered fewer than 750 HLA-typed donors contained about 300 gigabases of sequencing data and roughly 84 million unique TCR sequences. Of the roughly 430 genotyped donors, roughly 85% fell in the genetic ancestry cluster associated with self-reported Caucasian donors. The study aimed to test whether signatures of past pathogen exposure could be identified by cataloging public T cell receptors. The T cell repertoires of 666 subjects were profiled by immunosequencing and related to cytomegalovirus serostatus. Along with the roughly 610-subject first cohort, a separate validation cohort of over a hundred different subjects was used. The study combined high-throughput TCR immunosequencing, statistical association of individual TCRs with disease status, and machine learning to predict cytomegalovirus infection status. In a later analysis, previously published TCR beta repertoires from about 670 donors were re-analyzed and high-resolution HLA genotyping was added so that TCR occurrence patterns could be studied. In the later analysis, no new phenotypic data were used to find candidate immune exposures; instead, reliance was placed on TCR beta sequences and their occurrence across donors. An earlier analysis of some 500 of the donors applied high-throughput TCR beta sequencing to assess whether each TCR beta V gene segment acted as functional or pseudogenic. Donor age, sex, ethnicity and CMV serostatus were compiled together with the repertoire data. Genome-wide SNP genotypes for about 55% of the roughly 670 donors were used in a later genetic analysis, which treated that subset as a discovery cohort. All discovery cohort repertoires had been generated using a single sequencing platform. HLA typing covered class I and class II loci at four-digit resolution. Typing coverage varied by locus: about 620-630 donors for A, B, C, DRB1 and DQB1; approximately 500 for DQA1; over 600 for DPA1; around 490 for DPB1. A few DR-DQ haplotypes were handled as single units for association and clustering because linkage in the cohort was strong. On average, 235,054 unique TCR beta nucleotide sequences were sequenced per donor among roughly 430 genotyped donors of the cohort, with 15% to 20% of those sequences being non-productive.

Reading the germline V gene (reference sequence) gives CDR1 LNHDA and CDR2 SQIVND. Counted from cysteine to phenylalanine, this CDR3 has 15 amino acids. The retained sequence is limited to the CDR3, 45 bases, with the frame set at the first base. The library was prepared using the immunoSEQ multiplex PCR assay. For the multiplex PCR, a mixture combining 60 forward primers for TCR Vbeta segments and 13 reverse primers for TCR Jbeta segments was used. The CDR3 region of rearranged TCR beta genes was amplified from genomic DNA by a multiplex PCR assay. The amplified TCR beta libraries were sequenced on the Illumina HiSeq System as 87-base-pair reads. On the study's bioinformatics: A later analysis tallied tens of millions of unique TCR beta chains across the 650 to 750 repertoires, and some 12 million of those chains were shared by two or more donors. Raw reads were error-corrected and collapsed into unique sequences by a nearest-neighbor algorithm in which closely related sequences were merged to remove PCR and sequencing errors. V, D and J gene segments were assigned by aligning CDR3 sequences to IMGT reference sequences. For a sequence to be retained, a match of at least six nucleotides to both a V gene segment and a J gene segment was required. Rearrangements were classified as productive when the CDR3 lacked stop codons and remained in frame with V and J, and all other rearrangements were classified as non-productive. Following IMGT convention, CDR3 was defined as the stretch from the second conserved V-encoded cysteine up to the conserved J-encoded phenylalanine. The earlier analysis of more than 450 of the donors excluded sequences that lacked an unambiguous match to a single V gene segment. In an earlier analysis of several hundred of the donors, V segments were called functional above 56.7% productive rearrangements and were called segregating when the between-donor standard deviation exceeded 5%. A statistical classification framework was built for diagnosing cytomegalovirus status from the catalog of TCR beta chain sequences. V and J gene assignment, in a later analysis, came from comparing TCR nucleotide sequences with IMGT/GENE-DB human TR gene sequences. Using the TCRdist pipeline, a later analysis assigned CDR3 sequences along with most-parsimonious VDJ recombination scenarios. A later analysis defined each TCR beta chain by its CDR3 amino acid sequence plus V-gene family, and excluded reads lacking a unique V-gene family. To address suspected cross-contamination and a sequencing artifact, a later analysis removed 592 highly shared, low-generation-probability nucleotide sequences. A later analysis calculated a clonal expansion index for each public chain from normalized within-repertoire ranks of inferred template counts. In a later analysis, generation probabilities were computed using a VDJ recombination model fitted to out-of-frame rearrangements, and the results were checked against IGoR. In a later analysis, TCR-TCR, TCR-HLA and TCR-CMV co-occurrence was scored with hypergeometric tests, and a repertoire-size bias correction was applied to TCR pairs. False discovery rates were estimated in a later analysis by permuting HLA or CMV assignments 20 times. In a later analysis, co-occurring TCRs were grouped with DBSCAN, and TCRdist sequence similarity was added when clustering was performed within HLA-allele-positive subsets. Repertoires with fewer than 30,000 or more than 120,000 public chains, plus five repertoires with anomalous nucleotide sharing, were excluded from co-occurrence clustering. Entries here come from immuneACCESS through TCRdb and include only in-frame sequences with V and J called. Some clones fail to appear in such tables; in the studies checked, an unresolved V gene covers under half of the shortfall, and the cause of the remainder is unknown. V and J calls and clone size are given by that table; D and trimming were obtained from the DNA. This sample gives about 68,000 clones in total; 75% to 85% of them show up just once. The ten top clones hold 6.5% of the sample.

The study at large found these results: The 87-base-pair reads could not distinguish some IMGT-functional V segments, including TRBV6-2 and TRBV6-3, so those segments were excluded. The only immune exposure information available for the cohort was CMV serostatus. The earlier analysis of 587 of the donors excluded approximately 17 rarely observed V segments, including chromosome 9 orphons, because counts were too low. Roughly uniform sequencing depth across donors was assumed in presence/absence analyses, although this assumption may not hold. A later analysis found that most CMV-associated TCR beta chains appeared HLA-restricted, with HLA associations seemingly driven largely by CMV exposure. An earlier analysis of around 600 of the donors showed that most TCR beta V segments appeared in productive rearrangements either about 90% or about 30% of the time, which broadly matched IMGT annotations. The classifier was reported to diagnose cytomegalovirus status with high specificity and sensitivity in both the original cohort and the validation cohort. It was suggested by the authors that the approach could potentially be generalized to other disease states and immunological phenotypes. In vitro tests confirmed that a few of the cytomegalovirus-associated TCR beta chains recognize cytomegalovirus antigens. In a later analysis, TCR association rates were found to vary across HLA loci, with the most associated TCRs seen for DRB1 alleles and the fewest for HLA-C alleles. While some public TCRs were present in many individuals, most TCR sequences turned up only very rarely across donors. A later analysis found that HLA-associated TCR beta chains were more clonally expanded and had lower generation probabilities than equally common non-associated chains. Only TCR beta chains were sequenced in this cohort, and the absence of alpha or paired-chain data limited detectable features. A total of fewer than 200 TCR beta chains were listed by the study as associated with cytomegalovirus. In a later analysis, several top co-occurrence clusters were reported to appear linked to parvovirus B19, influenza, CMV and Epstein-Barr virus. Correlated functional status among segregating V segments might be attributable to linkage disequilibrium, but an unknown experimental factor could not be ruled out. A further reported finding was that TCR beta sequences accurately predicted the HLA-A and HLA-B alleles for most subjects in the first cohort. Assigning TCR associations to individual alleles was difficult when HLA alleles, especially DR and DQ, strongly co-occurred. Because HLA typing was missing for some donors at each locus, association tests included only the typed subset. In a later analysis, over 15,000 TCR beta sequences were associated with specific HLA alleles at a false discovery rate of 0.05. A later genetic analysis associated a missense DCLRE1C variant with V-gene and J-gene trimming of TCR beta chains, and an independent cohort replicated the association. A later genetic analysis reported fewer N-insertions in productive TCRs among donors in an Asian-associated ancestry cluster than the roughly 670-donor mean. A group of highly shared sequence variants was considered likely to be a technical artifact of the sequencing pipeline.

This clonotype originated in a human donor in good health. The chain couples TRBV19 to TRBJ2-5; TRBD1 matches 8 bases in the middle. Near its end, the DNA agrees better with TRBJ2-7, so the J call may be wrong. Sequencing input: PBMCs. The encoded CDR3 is CASSNRDRSSYEQYF. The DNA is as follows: TGTGCCAGTAGTAACCGGGACAGGAGCTCCTACGAGCAGTACTTC.